This T cell receptor (beta chain) was identified in a study of shared clonotypes between healthy human individuals (dated by TCRdb to the early 2020s). For the wider study: The cohort included a few men and a couple of women between 18 and 49 years of age. Blood TCR repertoires of five healthy adults were deeply sequenced to estimate repertoire size and the extent of clonotype sharing between individuals. Each donor's leukapheresis produced roughly between about 0.8 and 10 billion PBMCs. For each donor, CD4 naive and CD4 memory were each given three plates, CD8 naive was given two plates, and CD8 memory was given one plate. Different laboratories and diverse techniques were used to prepare libraries and sequence TCR repertoires, to increase sequencing depth and limit assay-specific biases. The research as a whole found: Compared with non-shared clonotypes, the clonotypes found in all four sorted-subset donors had higher generation probabilities. Sampling was limited to blood, and TCR repertoires in tissue likely differ from TCR repertoires in blood. Across a few donors, roughly 5.1% of naive CD4, over 3% of naive CD8, approximately 2.5% of memory CD4, and roughly 0.41% of memory CD8 clonotypes were shared. The small number of donors limited the genetic and exposure-history diversity represented. Pairwise subsampling led to the expectation that sequencing depth would affect the degree of clonotype sharing among donors. Estimated clonotype richness was generally larger for naive than for memory subsets. Even with the large sequencing depth, rarefaction of the sorted-subset datasets indicated that sequencing was incomplete.

V loses 5 bases at its end and J loses 0 bases; junction bases beyond the gene matches: 8. The cysteine opens and the phenylalanine closes a CDR3 of 16 amino acids. The entry retains the CDR3 DNA only, 48 bases that are in frame from base 1. CDR1 SGHNT and CDR2 YYREEE are derived from the germline V gene (reference sequence). The donors were healthy, HIV-negative adults with no recently reported acute infections or vaccinations. Only Caucasian adults living in Nashville, Tennessee, USA were represented among the donors. CD4+ T cells were enriched by magnetic negative selection, after which naive cells were positively selected on CD45RA and the negative fraction was taken as the memory subset. After blood collection by leukapheresis, PBMCs were isolated using Ficoll-Histopaque density gradient centrifugation and then cryopreserved in the vapor phase of liquid nitrogen. Analytical flow cytometry was used to check the purity and quantity of each magnetically sorted T cell population. From each sorted fraction, genomic DNA was isolated and quantified by UV absorbance on a Nanodrop 2000c.

Concerning this clone: Its recognized antigen is unknown. No qualities accompany the bases; no much larger clone lies one base away.

TCR CDR3 regions were amplified from genomic DNA by multiplex PCR using the deep immunoSEQ assay. Extracted genomic DNA from each cell subset was spread evenly across all wells of several immunoSEQ 96-well plates, with each plate serving as a replicate. For sorted subsets, roughly 200 ng of genomic DNA, equivalent to tens of thousands of T cell genomes, went into each replicate PCR. The purified libraries were quantified using a Qubit 3.0 fluorometer, sized with a Bioanalyzer 2100, and then quantified again using the KAPA Library Quantification kit. Every immunoSEQ 96-well plate was sequenced on a dedicated single-read 150-cycle Illumina NextSeq 550 flow cell. Per the authors' processing: Because the immunoSEQ output included only junctional sequences and no quality scores, the filtering could not be the same as the filtering used for full-length reads. Sequences were annotated with PyIR, a Python wrapper for IgBLAST v1.9, and V/J genes and CDR3 were assigned using IMGT germline references. Reads were removed for weak V/J assignments (E-value above 1e-6), missing CDR3, stop codons, out-of-frame junctions, or ambiguous translated residues. A V3J clonotype was defined by an identical inferred V gene, J gene, and CDR3 amino acid sequence. Percentage overlap between repertoires was computed as shared unique clonotypes divided by the size of the smaller repertoire. RTK rarefaction, the Chao1 estimator, and Recon v2.1 estimates of unobserved clonotypes were used to assess repertoire richness. For all TCRbeta clonotypes obtained by the gDNA method from a few donors, generation probabilities were computed with OLGA. In TCRdb, the immuneACCESS table is reduced to in-frame sequences with V and J assigned. These tables do not hold every clone; where another copy was compared, an unresolved V gene accounts for under half, and the others remain unexplained. V and J calls and clone size are those listed in that table; D and trimming were worked out from the DNA. Within this sample are some 1,600,000 clones, with approximately 98% of them counted one time only. The top ten hold 0.4% to 0.45% of the sample.

The chain employs TRBV5-4 and TRBJ1-1; a stretch of 9 junction bases matches TRBD1. Input material: naive CD4+ T cells sorted from blood. The cell subset or site label on this specimen signifies: CD45RA+ positively selected. The clonotype was recovered from a man aged 25-45 years in good health. This receptor has the CDR3 CASRARTGALNTEAFF. The DNA sequence is given as TGTGCCAGCAGGGCAAGGACAGGGGCATTGAACACTGAAGCTTTCTTT. Here the CDR3 is joined to the reference TRBV5-4 and TRBJ1-1 genes, and the full variable domain is: ETGVTQSPTHLIKTRGQQVTLRCSSQSGHNTVSWYQQALGQGPQFIFQYYREEENGRGNFPPRFSGLQFPNYSSELNVNALELDDSALYLCASRARTGALNTEAFFGQGTRLTVV.